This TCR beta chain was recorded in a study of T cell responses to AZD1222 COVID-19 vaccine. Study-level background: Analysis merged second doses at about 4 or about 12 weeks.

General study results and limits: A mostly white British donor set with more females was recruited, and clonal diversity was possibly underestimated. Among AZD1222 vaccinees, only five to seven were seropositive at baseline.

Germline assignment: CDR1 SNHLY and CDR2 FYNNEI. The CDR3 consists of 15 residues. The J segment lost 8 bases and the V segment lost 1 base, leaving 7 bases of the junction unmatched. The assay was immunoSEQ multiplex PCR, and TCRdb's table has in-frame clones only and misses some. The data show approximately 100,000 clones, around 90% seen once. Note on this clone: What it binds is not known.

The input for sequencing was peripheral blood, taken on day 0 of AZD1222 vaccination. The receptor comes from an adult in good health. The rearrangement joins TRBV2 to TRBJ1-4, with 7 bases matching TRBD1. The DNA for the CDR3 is TGTGCCAGCAGTGAAGAGACAGGGTTTTGGGAAAAACTGTTTTTT. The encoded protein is CASSEETGFWEKLFF.